Listed below are T cell receptor beta chains from one sample, sequenced in a study of Graves' ophthalmopathy and Graves' hyperthyroidism. TCRdb re-analysed the multiplex PCR reads in MiXCR, keeping a single row per CDR3 protein. The sample has approximately 1.2 million distinct CDR3 sequences; approximately 35% are singletons. The sequenced material came from peripheral blood or thyroid tissue (not recorded which). These receptors all stem from an adult man with Graves' hyperthyroidism. CDR3s include the opening cysteine and the closing phenylalanine or tryptophan. The D gene is left open where the match is weak.

D	V	J	CDR3
TRBD1	TRBV19	TRBJ1-1	CASSVLTGTAFF
TRBD1	TRBV10-3	TRBJ1-5	CARGDRLSPQHF
NA	TRBV5-1	TRBJ1-2	CASSLDSVYGYTF
NA	TRBV6-6	TRBJ1-5	CASNPLGDDQPQHF
TRBD2	TRBV12-3/TRBV12-4	TRBJ2-5	CASSQTGTSGGLETQYF
NA	TRBV10-3	TRBJ2-7	CDRETYEQYF
NA	TRBV7-2	TRBJ1-2	CASIRTANYGYTF
NA	TRBV7-8	TRBJ2-7	CASSLAVENYEQYF
NA	TRBV2	TRBJ1-1	CASRRVMNTEAFF
NA	TRBV7-9	TRBJ1-4	CASSLAGVGPNEKLFF
NA	TRBV9	TRBJ2-7	CASSGAGGPHEQYF
NA	TRBV4-1	TRBJ2-7	CASSQMVAYEQYF
NA	TRBV15	TRBJ2-7	CATSRERDTSYEQYF
NA	TRBV7-3	TRBJ1-2	CASDTTGYGYTF
NA	TRBV6-6	TRBJ1-5	CASSYSLSYGQPQHF
TRBD1	TRBV6-5	TRBJ1-2	CASSYEGARDGYTF
NA	TRBV20-1	TRBJ2-7	CSARGDTYSYEQYF
NA	TRBV9	TRBJ1-5	CASSQGSRLGQPQHF
NA	TRBV9	TRBJ1-1	CASSPWGGGTEAFF
TRBD1	TRBV29-1	TRBJ1-5	CSVAGDRGQHF
NA	TRBV15	TRBJ1-5	CATSRRIGNQPQHF
NA	TRBV7-9	TRBJ2-7	CASSLFRSTGRLHEQYF
TRBD1	TRBV28	TRBJ2-7	CASSLISGGENEQYF